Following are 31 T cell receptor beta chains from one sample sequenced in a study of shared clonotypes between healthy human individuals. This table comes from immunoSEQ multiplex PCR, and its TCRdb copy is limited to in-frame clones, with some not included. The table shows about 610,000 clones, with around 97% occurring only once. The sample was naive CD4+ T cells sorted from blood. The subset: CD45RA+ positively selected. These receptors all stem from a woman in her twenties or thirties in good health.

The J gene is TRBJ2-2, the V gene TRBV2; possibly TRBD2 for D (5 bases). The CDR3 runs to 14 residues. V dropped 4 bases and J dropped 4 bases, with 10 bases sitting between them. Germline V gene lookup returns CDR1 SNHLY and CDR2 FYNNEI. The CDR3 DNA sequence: TGTGCCAGCAGTGTACGGGAACTCACCGGGGAGCTGTTTTTT. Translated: CASSVRELTGELFF.

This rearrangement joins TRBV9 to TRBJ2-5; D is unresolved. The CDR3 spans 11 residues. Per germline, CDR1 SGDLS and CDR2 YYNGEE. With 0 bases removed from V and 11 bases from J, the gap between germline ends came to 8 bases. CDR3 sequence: CASSVGGEQYF. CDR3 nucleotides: TGTGCCAGCAGCGTAGGAGGTGAGCAGTACTTC.

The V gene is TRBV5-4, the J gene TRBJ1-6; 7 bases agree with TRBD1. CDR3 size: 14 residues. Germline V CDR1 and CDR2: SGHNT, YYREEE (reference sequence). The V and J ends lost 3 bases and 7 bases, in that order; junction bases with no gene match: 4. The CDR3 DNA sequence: TGTGCCAGCAGCTCAGACAGGGTGAATTCACCCCTCCACTTT. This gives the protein CASSSDRVNSPLHF.

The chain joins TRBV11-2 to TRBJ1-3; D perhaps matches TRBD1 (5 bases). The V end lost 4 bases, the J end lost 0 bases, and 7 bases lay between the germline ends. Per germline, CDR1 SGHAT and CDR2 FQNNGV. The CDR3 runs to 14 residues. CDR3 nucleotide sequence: TGTGCCAGCAGCTGGGGGGACTCTGGAAACACCATATATTTT. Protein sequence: CASSWGDSGNTIYF.

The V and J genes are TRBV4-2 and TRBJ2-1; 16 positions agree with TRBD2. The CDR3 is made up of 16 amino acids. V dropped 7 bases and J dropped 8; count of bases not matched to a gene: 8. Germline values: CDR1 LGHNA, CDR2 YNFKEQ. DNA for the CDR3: TGTGCCAGCACCCCAGGGGGACTAGCGGGAGGGGATGAGCAGTTCTTC. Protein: CASTPGGLAGGDEQFF.

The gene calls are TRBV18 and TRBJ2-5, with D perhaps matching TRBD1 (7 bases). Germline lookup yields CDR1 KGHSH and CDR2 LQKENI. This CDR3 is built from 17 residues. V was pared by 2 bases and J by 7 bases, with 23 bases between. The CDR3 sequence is CASSPGGGGDGRGTQYF. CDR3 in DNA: TGTGCCAGCTCACCAGGAGGAGGGGGCGACGGCCGTGGGACCCAGTACTTC.

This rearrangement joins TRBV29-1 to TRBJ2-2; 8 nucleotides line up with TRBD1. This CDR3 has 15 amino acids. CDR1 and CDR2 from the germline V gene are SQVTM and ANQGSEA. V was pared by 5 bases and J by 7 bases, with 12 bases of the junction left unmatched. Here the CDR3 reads CSVHGTGVSGGELFF. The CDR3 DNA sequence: TGCAGCGTTCATGGGACAGGAGTTTCGGGCGGGGAGCTGTTTTTT.

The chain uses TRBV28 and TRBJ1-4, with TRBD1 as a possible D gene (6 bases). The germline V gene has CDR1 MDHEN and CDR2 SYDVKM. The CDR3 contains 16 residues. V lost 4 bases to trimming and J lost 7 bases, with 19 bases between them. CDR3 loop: CASSSPYRAPIEKLFF. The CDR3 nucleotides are TGTGCCAGCAGTTCCCCCTACAGGGCACCCATTGAAAAACTGTTTTTT.

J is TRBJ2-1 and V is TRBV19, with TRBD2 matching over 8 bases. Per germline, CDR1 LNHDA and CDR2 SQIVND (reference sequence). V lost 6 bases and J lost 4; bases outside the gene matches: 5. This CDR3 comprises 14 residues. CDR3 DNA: TGTGCCAGTAGGGAGCGGGAGAGGTACAATGAGCAGTTCTTC. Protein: CASRERERYNEQFF.

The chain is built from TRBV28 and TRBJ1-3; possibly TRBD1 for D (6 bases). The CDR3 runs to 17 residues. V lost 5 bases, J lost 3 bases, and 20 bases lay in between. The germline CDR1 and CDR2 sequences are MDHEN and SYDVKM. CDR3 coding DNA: TGTGCCAGCAGTCTTTATGGTGGAAGGGGGAATGGAAACACCATATATTTT. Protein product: CASSLYGGRGNGNTIYF.

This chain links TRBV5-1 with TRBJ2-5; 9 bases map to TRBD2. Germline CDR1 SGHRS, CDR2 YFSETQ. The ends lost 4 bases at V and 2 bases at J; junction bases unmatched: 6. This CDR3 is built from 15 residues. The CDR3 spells CASSPGGGEQETQYF. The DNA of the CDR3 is TGCGCCAGCAGCCCCGGCGGGGGGGAGCAAGAGACCCAGTACTTC. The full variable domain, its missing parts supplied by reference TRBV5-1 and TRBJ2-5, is KAGVTQTPRYLIKTRGQQVTLSCSPISGHRSVSWYQQTPGQGLQFLFEYFSETQRNKGNFPGRFSGRQFSNSRSEMNVSTLELGDSALYLCASSPGGGEQETQYFGPGTRLLVL.

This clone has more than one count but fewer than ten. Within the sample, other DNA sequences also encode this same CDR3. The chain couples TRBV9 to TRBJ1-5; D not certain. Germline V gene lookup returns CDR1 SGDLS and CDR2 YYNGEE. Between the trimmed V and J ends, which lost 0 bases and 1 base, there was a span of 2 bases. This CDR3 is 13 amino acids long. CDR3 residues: CASSVGSNQPQHF. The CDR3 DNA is TGTGCCAGCAGCGTAGGCAGCAATCAGCCCCAGCATTTT.

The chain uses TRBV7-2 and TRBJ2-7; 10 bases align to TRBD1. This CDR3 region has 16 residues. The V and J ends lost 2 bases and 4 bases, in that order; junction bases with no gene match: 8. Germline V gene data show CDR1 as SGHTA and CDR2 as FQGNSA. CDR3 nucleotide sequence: TGTGCCAGCAGCTTAACGCGCACGGGACAGGGGTACGAGCAGTACTTC. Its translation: CASSLTRTGQGYEQYF.

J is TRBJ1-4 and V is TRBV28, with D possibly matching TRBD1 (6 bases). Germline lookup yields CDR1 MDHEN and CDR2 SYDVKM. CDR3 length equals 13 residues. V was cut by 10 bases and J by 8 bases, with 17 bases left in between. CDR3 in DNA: TGTGCCACGACGCAGGGGCTCGCCGAAAAACTGTTTTTT. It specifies CATTQGLAEKLFF.

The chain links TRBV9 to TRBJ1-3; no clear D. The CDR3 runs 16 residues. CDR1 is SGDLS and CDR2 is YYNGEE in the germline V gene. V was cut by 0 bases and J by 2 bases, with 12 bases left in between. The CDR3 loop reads CASSVALVPTGNTIYF. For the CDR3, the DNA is TGTGCCAGCAGCGTAGCCCTGGTACCTACTGGAAACACCATATATTTT. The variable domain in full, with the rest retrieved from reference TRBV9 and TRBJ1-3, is DSGVTQTPKHLITATGQRVTLRCSPRSGDLSVYWYQQSLDQGLQFLIQYYNGEERAKGNILERFSAQQFPDLHSELNLSSLELGDSALYFCASSVALVPTGNTIYFGEGSWLTVV.

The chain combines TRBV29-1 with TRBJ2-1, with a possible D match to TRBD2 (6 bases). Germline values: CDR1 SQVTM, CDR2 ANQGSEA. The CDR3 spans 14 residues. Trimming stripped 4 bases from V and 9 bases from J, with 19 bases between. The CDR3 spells CSVVGRNPPIEQFF. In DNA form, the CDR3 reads TGCAGCGTTGTCGGGAGAAACCCTCCGATTGAGCAGTTCTTC.

As DNA, the CDR3 is TGTGCCAGCAGCCAAGAGCGCTGGACACCCTTGGGGCCCCAGCATTTT. This codes for CASSQERWTPLGPQHF. The chain combines TRBV4-2 with TRBJ1-5, with D perhaps TRBD1 (5 bases). The CDR3 contains 16 residues. Germline V gives CDR1 LGHNA, CDR2 YNFKEQ. Trimming cost V 0 bases and J 9 bases, with 18 bases left between them.

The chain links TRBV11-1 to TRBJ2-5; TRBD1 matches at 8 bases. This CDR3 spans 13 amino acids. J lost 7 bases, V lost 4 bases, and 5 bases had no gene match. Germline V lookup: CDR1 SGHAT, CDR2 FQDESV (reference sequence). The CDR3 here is CASSSRTGRTQYF. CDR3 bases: TGTGCCAGCAGCTCCCGGACAGGGAGGACCCAGTACTTC. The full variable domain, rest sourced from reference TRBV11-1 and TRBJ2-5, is EAEVAQSPRYKITEKSQAVAFWCDPISGHATLYWYRQILGQGPELLVQFQDESVVDDSQLPKDRFSAERLKGVDSTLKIQPAELGDSAMYLCASSSRTGRTQYFGPGTRLLVL.

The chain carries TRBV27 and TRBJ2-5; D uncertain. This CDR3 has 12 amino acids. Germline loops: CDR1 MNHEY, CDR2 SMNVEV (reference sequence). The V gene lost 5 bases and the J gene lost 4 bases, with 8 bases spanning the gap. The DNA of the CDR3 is TGTGCCAGCAGTCGAATTGGAGAGACCCAGTACTTC. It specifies CASSRIGETQYF.

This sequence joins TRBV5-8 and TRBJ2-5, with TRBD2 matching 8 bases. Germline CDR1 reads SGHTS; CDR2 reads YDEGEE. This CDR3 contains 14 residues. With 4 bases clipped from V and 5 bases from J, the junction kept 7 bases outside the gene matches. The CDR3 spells CASSPGGADETQYF. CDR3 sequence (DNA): TGTGCCAGCAGCCCGGGGGGGGCCGACGAGACCCAGTACTTC.

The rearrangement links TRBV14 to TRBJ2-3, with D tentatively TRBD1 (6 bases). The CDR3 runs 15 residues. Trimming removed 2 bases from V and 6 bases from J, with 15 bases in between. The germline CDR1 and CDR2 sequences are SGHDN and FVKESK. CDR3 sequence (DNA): TGTGCCAGCAGCCAAATAGAGGGGGTTTCGGATACGCAGTATTTT. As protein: CASSQIEGVSDTQYF.

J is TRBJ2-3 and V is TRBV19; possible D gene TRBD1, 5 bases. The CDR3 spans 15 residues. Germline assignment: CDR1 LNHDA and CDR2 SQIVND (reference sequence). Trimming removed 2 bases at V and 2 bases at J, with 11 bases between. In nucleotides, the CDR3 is TGTGCCAGTAGTATAACTACAGGCTCCACAGATACGCAGTATTTT. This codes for CASSITTGSTDTQYF.

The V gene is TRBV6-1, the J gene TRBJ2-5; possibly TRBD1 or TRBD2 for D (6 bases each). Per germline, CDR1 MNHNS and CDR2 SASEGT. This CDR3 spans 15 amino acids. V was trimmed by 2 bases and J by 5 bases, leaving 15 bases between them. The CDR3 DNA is TGTGCCAGCAGTGAAATTAGGGGGGTCGGGGAGACCCAGTACTTC. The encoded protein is CASSEIRGVGETQYF.

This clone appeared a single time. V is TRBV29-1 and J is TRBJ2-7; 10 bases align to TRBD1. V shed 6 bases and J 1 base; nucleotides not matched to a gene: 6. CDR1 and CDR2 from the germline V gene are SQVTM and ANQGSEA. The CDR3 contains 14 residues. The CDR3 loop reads CSVSGQGVSYEQYF. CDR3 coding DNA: TGCAGCGTCAGCGGACAGGGGGTTTCCTACGAGCAGTACTTC.

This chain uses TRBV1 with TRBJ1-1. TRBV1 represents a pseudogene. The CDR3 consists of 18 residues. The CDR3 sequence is CTSSQKEALEGPHTEAFF. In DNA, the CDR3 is TGCACCAGCAGCCAAAAAGAAGCGTTAGAGGGACCGCACACTGAAGCTTTCTTT.

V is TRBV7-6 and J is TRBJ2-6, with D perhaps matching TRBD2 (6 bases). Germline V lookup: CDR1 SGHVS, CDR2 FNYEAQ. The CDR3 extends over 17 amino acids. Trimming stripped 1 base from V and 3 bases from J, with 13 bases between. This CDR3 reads CASSLVTGEGGANVLTF. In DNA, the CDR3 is TGTGCCAGCAGCTTAGTTACGGGAGAGGGTGGGGCCAACGTCCTGACTTTC. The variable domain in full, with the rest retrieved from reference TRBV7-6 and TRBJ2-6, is GAGVSQSPRYKVTKRGQDVALRCDPISGHVSLYWYRQALGQGPEFLTYFNYEAQQDKSGLPNDRFSAERPEGSISTLTIQRTEQRDSAMYRCASSLVTGEGGANVLTFGAGSRLTVL.

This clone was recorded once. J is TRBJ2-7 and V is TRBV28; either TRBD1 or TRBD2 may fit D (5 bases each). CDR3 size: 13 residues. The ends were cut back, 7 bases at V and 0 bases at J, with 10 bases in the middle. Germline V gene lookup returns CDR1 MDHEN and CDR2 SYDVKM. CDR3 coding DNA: TGTGCCAGCAAGTCTGGGGGCTCCTACGAGCAGTACTTC. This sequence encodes CASKSGGSYEQYF.

As DNA, the CDR3 is TGTGCCAGCAGAAGGACTAGCGGGAAATCCTACGAGCAGTACTTC. The encoded protein is CASRRTSGKSYEQYF. This chain joins TRBV2 and TRBJ2-5; TRBD2 agrees at 12 bases. The end of the DNA is better explained by TRBJ2-7, so the J call may be wrong. This CDR3 spans 15 amino acids. Germline V gives CDR1 SNHLY, CDR2 FYNNEI.

In nucleotides, the CDR3 is TGTGCCAGCAGTGAATATGTTGCGGTCAGCCGAAGCGAGCAGTACTTC. Protein product: CASSEYVAVSRSEQYF. J is TRBJ2-7 and V is TRBV25-1; D is unclear. Per the germline V gene, CDR1 is MGHDK and CDR2 is SYGVNS. V dropped 0 bases and J dropped 6 bases, with 18 bases sitting between them. The CDR3 runs 16 residues.

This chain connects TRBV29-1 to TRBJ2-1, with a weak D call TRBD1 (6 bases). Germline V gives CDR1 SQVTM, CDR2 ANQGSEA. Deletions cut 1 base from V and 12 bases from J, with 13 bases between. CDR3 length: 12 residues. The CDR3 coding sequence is TGCAGCGTTGAAGGGCAGGTAGGGGGGCAGTTCTTC. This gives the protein CSVEGQVGGQFF.

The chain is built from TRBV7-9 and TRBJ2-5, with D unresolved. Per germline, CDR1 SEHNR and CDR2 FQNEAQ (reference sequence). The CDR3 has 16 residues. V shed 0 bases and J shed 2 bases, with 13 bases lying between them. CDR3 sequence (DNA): TGTGCCAGCAGCTTAGCCCTTTTTGGGGAACAAGAGACCCAGTACTTC. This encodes CASSLALFGEQETQYF.